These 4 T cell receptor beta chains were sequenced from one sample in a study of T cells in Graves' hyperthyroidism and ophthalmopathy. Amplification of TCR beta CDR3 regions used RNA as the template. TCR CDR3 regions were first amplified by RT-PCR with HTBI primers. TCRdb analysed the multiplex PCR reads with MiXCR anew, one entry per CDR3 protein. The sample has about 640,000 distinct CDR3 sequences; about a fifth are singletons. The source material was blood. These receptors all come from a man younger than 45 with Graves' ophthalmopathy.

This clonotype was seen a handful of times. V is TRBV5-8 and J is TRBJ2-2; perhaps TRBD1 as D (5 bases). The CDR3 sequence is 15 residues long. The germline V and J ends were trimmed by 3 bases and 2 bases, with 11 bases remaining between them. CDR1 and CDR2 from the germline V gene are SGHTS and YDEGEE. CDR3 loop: CASSSFDRNTGELFF. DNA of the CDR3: TGTGCCAGCAGCTCCTTCGACAGAAACACCGGGGAGCTGTTTTTT.

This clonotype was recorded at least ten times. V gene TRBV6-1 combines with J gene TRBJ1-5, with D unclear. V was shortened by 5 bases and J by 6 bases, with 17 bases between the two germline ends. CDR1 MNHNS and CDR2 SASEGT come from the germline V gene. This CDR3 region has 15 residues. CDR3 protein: CASSPYLGVGQPQHF. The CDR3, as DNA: TGTGCCAGCAGTCCCTATCTTGGGGTTGGTCAGCCCCAGCATTTT.

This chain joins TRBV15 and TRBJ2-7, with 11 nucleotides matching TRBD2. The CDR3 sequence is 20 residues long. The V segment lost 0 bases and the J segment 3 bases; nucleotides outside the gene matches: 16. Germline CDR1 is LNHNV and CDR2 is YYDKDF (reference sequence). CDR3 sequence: CATSRDLDGTSGLGGYEQYF. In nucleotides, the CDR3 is TGTGCCACCAGCAGAGATCTCGACGGGACTAGCGGCTTAGGGGGCTACGAGCAGTACTTC.

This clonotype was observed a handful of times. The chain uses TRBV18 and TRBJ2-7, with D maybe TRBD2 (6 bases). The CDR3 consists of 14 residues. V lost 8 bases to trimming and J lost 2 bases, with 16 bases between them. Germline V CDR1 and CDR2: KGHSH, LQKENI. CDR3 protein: CASTRGPTTYEQYF. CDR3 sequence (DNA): TGTGCCAGCACGCGGGGTCCCACGACCTACGAGCAGTACTTC.